This T cell receptor beta chain is from a study of shared clonotypes between healthy human individuals. Across the whole study: Researchers assigned three CD4 naive, three CD4 memory, two CD8 naive and one CD8 memory plate to each donor.

Donors included only healthy HIV-negative adults lacking recent acute infections or vaccinations. Profiled with immunoSEQ multiplex PCR; TCRdb holds only in-frame clones, not every one. This sample carries about 680,000 clones, roughly 70% of them seen once, and the ten largest clones take 1.8%. From germline, CDR1 is DFQATT and CDR2 SNEGSKA (reference sequence). This CDR3 has 11 amino acids. The V end was cut by 3 bases, the J end by 11 bases, with 11 bases between. This clone was detected a few times. The antigen remains undetermined. Whole-study findings and limits: Owing to a small donor count, the genetic and exposure-history diversity represented was limited. Only blood was sampled; tissue repertoires likely differ.

Sequences were obtained from memory CD4+ T cells sorted from blood. Documented subset: CD45RA-negative fraction. The source is a woman in her thirties in good health. The chain recombines TRBV20-1 with TRBJ2-4; D remains ambiguous. DNA for the CDR3: TGCAGTGCTAGCAACCCGAGACTTCAGTACTTC. Translating gives CSASNPRLQYF.